The 23 T cell receptor beta chains listed next were all sequenced from one sample in a study of blood T cell repertoires in COVID-19. Produced via immunoSEQ multiplex PCR; TCRdb's table is partial and in-frame only. The data hold tens of thousands of clones, with about nine tenths observed a single time. Sequencing was performed on peripheral blood. These receptors were taken from a man aged 60 to 75 with active COVID-19.

The chain joins TRBV6-5 to TRBJ2-7; maybe TRBD2 (5 bases). Trimming pared 2 bases from V and 1 base from J, leaving 12 bases between. The germline gives CDR1 MNHEY, CDR2 SVGAGI. This CDR3 comprises 15 residues. CDR3 in amino acids: CASSYRDRGSYEQYF. CDR3 in DNA: TGTGCCAGCAGTTACCGGGATAGAGGGTCCTACGAGCAGTACTTC.

The J gene is TRBJ2-3, the V gene TRBV4-1; no clear D gene. Germline CDR1 reads MGHRA; CDR2 reads YSYEKL. CDR3 length equals 15 residues. V lost 1 base and J lost 0, with 8 bases in between. Here the CDR3 DNA reads TGCGCCAGCAGCCAAGGGCCAGTTAGCACAGATACGCAGTATTTT. It specifies CASSQGPVSTDTQYF.

With regard to this clone: This sample includes further DNA sequences coding for the same CDR3. The gene calls are TRBV7-3 and TRBJ2-2; 7 bases line up with TRBD2. The CDR3 loop spans 16 amino acids. Germline-derived CDR1 and CDR2 are SGHTA and FQGTGA. V shed 2 bases and J 7 bases; nucleotides not matched to a gene: 10. Written as DNA, the CDR3 is TGTGCCAGCAGCTTAGATTTCGGGGGGTCGGGCGGGGAGCTGTTTTTT. It yields the protein CASSLDFGGSGGELFF.

The chain links TRBV29-1 to TRBJ2-2; 7 bases fit TRBD2. With 7 bases clipped from V and 5 bases from J, the junction kept 10 bases outside the gene matches. Germline values: CDR1 SQVTM, CDR2 ANQGSEA. The CDR3 has 14 amino acids. Here the CDR3 DNA reads TGCAGCGGTCGTACTACTAGCGTAACCGGGGAGCTGTTTTTT. Translating it yields CSGRTTSVTGELFF.

This sequence joins TRBV6-5 and TRBJ2-2; the D is unclear. The CDR3 is 15 residues long. The V gene lost 5 bases and the J gene lost 0 bases, with 10 bases spanning the gap. The germline V gene encodes CDR1 MNHEY and CDR2 SVGAGI. The CDR3, as DNA: TGTGCCAGCAGTAGACGGAGCTCGAACACCGGGGAGCTGTTTTTT. Its protein is CASSRRSSNTGELFF.

The V call is TRBV6-6, the J call TRBJ1-4; TRBD1 matches 10 bases. In germline, CDR1 is MNHNY, CDR2 SVGAGI (reference sequence). J was trimmed by 5 bases and V by 5 bases; bases with no gene match: 5. The CDR3 is 15 residues long. CDR3 DNA: TGTGCCAGCAGTCGACAGGGGGCCAAAAATGAAAAACTGTTTTTT. Its protein product is CASSRQGAKNEKLFF.

The chain combines TRBV11-2 with TRBJ2-1; 11 nucleotides agree with TRBD2. CDR3 length: 15 residues. Germline CDR1 SGHAT, CDR2 FQNNGV. J lost 6 bases, V lost 6 bases, and 7 bases had no gene match. The CDR3 protein is CASSPLAGVRNEQFF. In nucleotides, the CDR3 is TGTGCCAGCAGTCCACTAGCGGGAGTCCGCAATGAGCAGTTCTTC.

This chain uses TRBV27 with TRBJ2-1; perhaps TRBD2 as D (5 bases). CDR3 size: 13 residues. Germline loops: CDR1 MNHEY, CDR2 SMNVEV (reference sequence). V was shortened by 6 bases and J by 2 bases, with 8 bases between the two germline ends. CDR3 loop: CASRDLTYNEQFF. CDR3 nucleotide sequence: TGTGCCAGCAGGGACTTGACCTACAATGAGCAGTTCTTC.

This clone was seen only once. The chain uses TRBV12-5 and TRBJ2-1, with 7 bases fitting TRBD2. After removal of 0 bases from V and 4 bases from J, the junction contained 6 bases not matched to a gene. Germline CDR1 reads LGHNT; CDR2 reads FRNRAP. This CDR3 contains 16 residues. CDR3 sequence: CASGLVGTSVYNEQFF. Here the CDR3 DNA reads TGTGCTAGTGGTTTGGTGGGCACTAGCGTATACAATGAGCAGTTCTTC.

The V and J genes are TRBV9 and TRBJ2-5, with 12 bases identical to TRBD2. The V and J ends lost 4 bases and 5 bases, in that order; junction bases with no gene match: 6. This CDR3 has 15 amino acids. The germline V gene has CDR1 SGDLS and CDR2 YYNGEE. Here the CDR3 DNA reads TGTGCCAGCAGCCCCGGGACTAGCGGGTTGGAGACCCAGTACTTC. Amino acids: CASSPGTSGLETQYF.

The genes are TRBV7-8 and TRBJ2-2; possibly TRBD2 for D (6 bases). The CDR3 extends over 14 amino acids. The germline CDR1 and CDR2 sequences are SGHVS and FQNEAQ. V gave up 0 bases and J gave up 8 bases, with 10 bases separating them. CDR3 DNA: TGTGCCAGCAGCTTAGCTCGGGCGGGAGGGGAGCTGTTTTTT. This sequence encodes CASSLARAGGELFF.

The V and J genes are TRBV6-2 or TRBV6-3 and TRBJ1-6, with 8 bases lining up with TRBD1. The V gene end was trimmed by 2 bases and the J gene end by 0 bases; junction bases not matched to a gene: 9. The CDR3 is 19 residues long. Germline V gives CDR1 MNHEY, CDR2 SVGEGT. CDR3 bases: TGTGCCAGCAGTTACCCGCAGGGGGCAAGGAGCTCCTATAATTCACCCCTCCACTTT. It specifies CASSYPQGARSSYNSPLHF.

This clone appeared a single time. The chain joins TRBV7-3 to TRBJ2-3; 10 positions match TRBD2. The CDR3 totals 18 residues. With V trimmed by 5 bases and J by 4 bases, 15 bases remained unmatched. Germline V gene lookup returns CDR1 SGHTA and CDR2 FQGTGA. This CDR3 is CASSHEGIIAGGSDTQYF. Written as DNA, the CDR3 is TGTGCCAGCAGCCACGAGGGTATAATAGCGGGAGGATCAGATACGCAGTATTTT.

V and J are TRBV5-1 and TRBJ2-7, with D tentatively TRBD2 (6 bases). The CDR3 sequence is 13 residues long. CDR1 is SGHRS and CDR2 is YFSETQ in the germline V gene. Between the trimmed V and J ends, which lost 4 bases and 4 bases, there was a span of 12 bases. The CDR3: CASSPEGLYEQYF. The CDR3 coding sequence is TGCGCCAGCAGCCCGGAGGGCCTGTACGAGCAGTACTTC.

The rearrangement joins TRBV18 to TRBJ2-1, with TRBD2 matching 11 bases. This CDR3 has 18 residues. The V and J ends lost 3 bases and 2 bases, in that order; junction bases with no gene match: 9. Looked up from germline, CDR1 is KGHSH and CDR2 is LQKENI. This CDR3 reads CASSPNALLAGAYNEQFF. CDR3 coding DNA: TGTGCCAGCTCACCGAATGCATTACTAGCGGGAGCCTACAATGAGCAGTTCTTC.

The genes are TRBV6-6 and TRBJ1-2; D perhaps matches TRBD1 (6 bases). The germline CDR1 and CDR2 sequences are MNHNY and SVGAGI (reference sequence). Trimming took 7 bases from V and 2 from J, leaving 14 bases between them. The CDR3 is 14 amino acids. In DNA, the CDR3 is TGTGCCAGCACCGCGACAGGATCGAACTATGGCTACACCTTC. Protein: CASTATGSNYGYTF.

The rearrangement joins TRBV7-3 to TRBJ2-7; D is unresolved. The CDR3 is 13 residues long. Trimming took off 5 bases at V and 4 bases at J, with 12 bases between the two ends. Germline CDR1 and CDR2: SGHTA and FQGTGA. CDR3 coding DNA: TGTGCCAGCAGCCCCCGCAACGAGTACGAGCAGTACTTC. Amino acids: CASSPRNEYEQYF. Complete variable domain (other parts from reference TRBV7-3 and TRBJ2-7): GAGVSQTPSNKVTEKGKYVELRCDPISGHTALYWYRQSLGQGPEFLIYFQGTGAADDSGLPNDRFFAVRPEGSVSTLKIQRTERGDSAVYLCASSPRNEYEQYFGPGTRLTVT.

The chain links TRBV3-1 (or the pseudogene TRBV3-2) to TRBJ2-7, with 9 nucleotides matching TRBD2. Germline CDR1 LGHDT, CDR2 YNNKEL (reference sequence). CDR3 length equals 20 residues. J gave up 5 bases and V 0 bases, and 20 bases lay outside the gene matches. The CDR3 loop reads CASSQDPYSLPSGVINEQYF. In nucleotides, the CDR3 is TGTGCCAGCAGCCAAGATCCCTATAGCCTGCCTAGCGGGGTCATCAACGAGCAGTACTTC.

There are a few counts of this clone. The chain is built from TRBV4-1 and TRBJ2-7, with TRBD1 matching 10 bases. The junction had 2 bases not matched to a gene; V was cut back by 3 bases and J by 6 bases. CDR1 is MGHRA, CDR2 YSYEKL, per germline. This CDR3 is built from 13 residues. For the CDR3, the DNA is TGCGCCAGCAGCCAGAGACAGGGGGCCGAGCAGTACTTC. This sequence encodes CASSQRQGAEQYF.

The chain joins TRBV11-2 to TRBJ2-2; 7 positions agree with TRBD1. The CDR3 runs 16 residues. Trimming took 5 bases from V and 0 from J; bases not matched to a gene: 6. From germline, CDR1 is SGHAT and CDR2 FQNNGV. In DNA form, the CDR3 reads TGTGCCAGCAGCCAACACGGACAGGCGAACACCGGGGAGCTGTTTTTT. Translating gives CASSQHGQANTGELFF.

This sequence joins TRBV11-3 and TRBJ2-1, with 8 bases that match TRBD2. With 4 bases clipped from V and 4 bases from J, the junction kept 6 bases outside the gene matches. The CDR3 loop spans 15 amino acids. Germline V gene data show CDR1 as SGHNT and CDR2 as YENEEA. CDR3 bases: TGTGCCAGCAGCTCGAGCGGGAGTACGTACAATGAGCAGTTCTTC. As protein: CASSSSGSTYNEQFF.

The rearrangement joins TRBV7-9 to TRBJ1-4; 8 nucleotides agree with TRBD1. Germline V gene data show CDR1 as SEHNR and CDR2 as FQNEAQ (reference sequence). The V and J ends lost 6 bases and 8 bases, in that order; junction bases with no gene match: 14. The CDR3 contains 16 residues. CDR3 DNA sequence: TGTGCCAGCAGTCACCGGGACAGGAAAGATCGAGAAAAACTGTTTTTT. Translating gives CASSHRDRKDREKLFF.

The V call is TRBV30, the J call TRBJ2-1; TRBD2 aligns across 9 bases. In germline, CDR1 is GTSNPN, CDR2 SVGIG (reference sequence). The CDR3 covers 12 residues. The CDR3 sequence is CGAGGSYNEQFF. CDR3 nucleotide sequence: TGTGGGGCGGGAGGGTCCTACAATGAGCAGTTCTTC. The variable domain in full, with the rest retrieved from reference TRBV30 and TRBJ2-1, is SQTIHQWPATLVQPVGSPLSLECTVEGTSNPNLYWYRQAAGRGLQLLFYSVGIGQISSEVPQNLSASRPQDRQFILSSKKLLLSDSGFYLCGAGGSYNEQFFGPGTRLTVL.